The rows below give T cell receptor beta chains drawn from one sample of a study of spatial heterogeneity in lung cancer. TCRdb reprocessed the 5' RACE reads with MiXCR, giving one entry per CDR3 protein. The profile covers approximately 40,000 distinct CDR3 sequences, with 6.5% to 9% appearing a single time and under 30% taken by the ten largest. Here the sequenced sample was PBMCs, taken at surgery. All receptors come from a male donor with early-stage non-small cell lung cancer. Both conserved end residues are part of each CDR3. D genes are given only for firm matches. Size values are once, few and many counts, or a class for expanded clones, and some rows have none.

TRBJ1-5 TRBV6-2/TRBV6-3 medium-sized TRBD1 TGTGCCACCCAGGGGGAATATAGCAATCAGCCCCAGCATTTT CATQGEYSNQPQHF
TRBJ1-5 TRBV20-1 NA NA TGCAGTGCTCCCAATGGGGAGGGTAATCAGCCCCAGCATTTT CSAPNGEGNQPQHF
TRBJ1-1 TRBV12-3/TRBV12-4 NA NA TGTGCCAGCAGTGGTGACCAGGTGAACACTGAAGCTTTCTTT CASSGDQVNTEAFF
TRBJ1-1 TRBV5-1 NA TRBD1 TGCGCCAGCAGCTTTGCCTACACAGGGGGTCCGAACACTGAAGCTTTCTTT CASSFAYTGGPNTEAFF
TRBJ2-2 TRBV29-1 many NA TGCAGCGGTAGCGTAGCGAACACCGGGGAGCTGTTTTTT CSGSVANTGELFF
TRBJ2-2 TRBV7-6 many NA TGTGCCAGCAGCTCCCAATACATAACAGGGCCGAGGGAGCTGTTTTTT CASSSQYITGPRELFF
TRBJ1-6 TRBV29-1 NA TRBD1 TGCAGCGTGTCGACAGGGGTGGACTCACCCCTCCACTTT CSVSTGVDSPLHF
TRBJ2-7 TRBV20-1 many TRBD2 TGCAGTGCCACCAAACTGTCCCTAGCGGGTACCTACGAGCAGTACTTC CSATKLSLAGTYEQYF
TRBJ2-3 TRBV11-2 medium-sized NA TGTGCCAGCAGCCTTAGCGGAGGCACAGATACGCAGTATTTT CASSLSGGTDTQYF
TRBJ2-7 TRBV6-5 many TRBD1 TGTGCCAGCAGTGGGACAGGAGCGCACTACGAGCAGTACTTC CASSGTGAHYEQYF
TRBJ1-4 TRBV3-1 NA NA TGTGCCAGTAACTCGGCCTTCGATGAAGGGCTGTTTTTT CASNSAFDEGLFF
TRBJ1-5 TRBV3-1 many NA TGTGCCAGCAGCCGAGCCGGGGACAATCAGCCCCAGCATTTT CASSRAGDNQPQHF
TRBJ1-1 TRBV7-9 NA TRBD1 TGTGCCAGCAGCCCCGGACAGGGTGGGACTGAAGCTTTCTTT CASSPGQGGTEAFF
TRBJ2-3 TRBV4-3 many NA TGCGCCAGCAGCCAGGACAGCGGAGATACGCAGTATTTT CASSQDSGDTQYF
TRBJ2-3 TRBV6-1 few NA TGTGCCAGCAGTGGGGCTAGCGGCACAGATACGCAGTATTTT CASSGASGTDTQYF
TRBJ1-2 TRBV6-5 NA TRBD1 TGTGCCAGCAGAAAACAGGGGGTGCCCCCCTATGGCTACACCTTC CASRKQGVPPYGYTF
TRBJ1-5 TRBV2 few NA TGTGCCAGCAGTGAAGCGCGCAGTTACAATCAGCCCCAGCATTTT CASSEARSYNQPQHF
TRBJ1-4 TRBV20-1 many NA TGCAGTGCTCCGGGGGGCACTAATGAAAAACTGTTTTTT CSAPGGTNEKLFF